The 16 T cell receptor beta chains reported below all come from one sample, sequenced in a study of technical replicates of blood from a handful of donors. The data were produced by immunoSEQ multiplex PCR, yet TCRdb's version contains in-frame clones alone and is incomplete. The profile shows 10,000 to 15,000 clones, roughly 95% of them singletons. The sequenced sample consisted of PBMCs. The receptors come from a human donor in good health.

This rearrangement joins TRBV25-1 to TRBJ2-2, with 10 bases fitting TRBD1. The V gene end was trimmed by 8 bases and the J gene end by 5 bases; junction bases not matched to a gene: 11. Germline CDR1 and CDR2: MGHDK and SYGVNS. The CDR3 runs 16 residues. The CDR3 DNA follows: TGTGCCAGCTCACCCGTGGGGACAGGGGTAACCGGGGAGCTGTTTTTT. It codes for CASSPVGTGVTGELFF. The whole variable domain, remainder taken from reference TRBV25-1 and TRBJ2-2, is EADIYQTPRYLVIGTGKKITLECSQTMGHDKMYWYQQDPGMELHLIHYSYGVNSTEKGDLSSESTVSRIRTEHFPLTLESARPSHTSQYLCASSPVGTGVTGELFFGEGSRLTVL.

This chain links TRBV6-5 with TRBJ2-1; TRBD2 matches 7 bases. This CDR3 spans 15 amino acids. V gave up 6 bases and J gave up 8 bases; unmatched junction bases: 13. CDR1 and CDR2 from the germline V gene are MNHEY and SVGAGI. DNA for the CDR3: TGTGCCAGCAGCCCTCTAGGTAGCGGGCTCTATGAGCAGTTCTTC. It is translated as CASSPLGSGLYEQFF.

The chain employs TRBV5-1 and TRBJ1-1, with 7 bases lining up with TRBD1. Germline V gene lookup returns CDR1 SGHRS and CDR2 YFSETQ. This CDR3 is built from 13 residues. V shed 2 bases and J 3 bases; nucleotides not matched to a gene: 1. The CDR3 is CASSFQGDTEAFF. In DNA form, the CDR3 reads TGCGCCAGCAGCTTCCAGGGGGACACTGAAGCTTTCTTT.

The chain carries TRBV7-9 and TRBJ1-5; D is possibly TRBD1 (5 bases). Germline CDR1 SEHNR, CDR2 FQNEAQ (reference sequence). CDR3 length: 16 residues. Trimming stripped 4 bases from V and 7 bases from J, with 20 bases between. DNA of the CDR3: TGTGCCAGCAGCTCGAGAGTGGGGGGGACGGAGCAGCCCCAGCATTTT. Translation gives CASSSRVGGTEQPQHF.

The rearrangement joins TRBV30 to TRBJ1-2; 8 bases line up with TRBD1. The germline gives CDR1 GTSNPN, CDR2 SVGIG (reference sequence). After removal of 3 bases from V and 5 bases from J, the junction contained 8 bases not matched to a gene. The CDR3 runs to 14 residues. The CDR3 is CAWSPGQGPYGYTF. CDR3 bases: TGTGCCTGGAGCCCTGGACAGGGACCGTATGGCTACACCTTC.

Only one count was recorded for this clone. This chain uses TRBV25-1 with TRBJ2-3; 10 nucleotides match TRBD2. V was pared by 3 bases and J by 4 bases, with 1 base of the junction left unmatched. This CDR3 has 14 residues. CDR1 is MGHDK and CDR2 is SYGVNS in the germline V gene. As DNA, the CDR3 is TGTGCCAGCAGTGATACTAGCGGGGCAGATACGCAGTATTTT. Amino acid sequence: CASSDTSGADTQYF.

The chain uses TRBV7-9 and TRBJ2-7; TRBD1 agrees at 9 bases. This CDR3 has 14 residues. V dropped 4 bases and J dropped 5; count of bases not matched to a gene: 6. Germline values: CDR1 SEHNR, CDR2 FQNEAQ (reference sequence). CDR3 sequence (DNA): TGTGCCAGCAGCTACCGGGACAGGGTCGACGAGCAGTACTTC. Residues: CASSYRDRVDEQYF.

The chain uses TRBV21-1 and TRBJ1-5. TRBV21-1 is a known pseudogene. This CDR3 has 20 residues. The chain's CDR3 is CASTRGGHRPASYSNQPQHF. In DNA form, the CDR3 reads TGTGCCAGCACCCGAGGAGGGCACAGACCAGCGTCGTATAGCAATCAGCCCCAGCATTTT.

The chain links TRBV7-2 to TRBJ2-7, with a tentative D call TRBD1 (5 bases). This CDR3 has 13 residues. Trimming left V 5 bases short and J 1 base short, with 9 bases between. From germline, CDR1 is SGHTA and CDR2 FQGNSA. CDR3 bases: TGTGCCAGCAGCCCGACAGCTTCCTACGAGCAGTACTTC. Its protein is CASSPTASYEQYF.

The chain couples TRBV6-6 to TRBJ2-7; 8 nucleotides match TRBD1. CDR1 is MNHNY and CDR2 is SVGAGI in the germline V gene (reference sequence). J was trimmed by 0 bases and V by 7 bases; bases with no gene match: 5. CDR3 length: 14 residues. The CDR3 nucleotides read TGTGCCAGCACCCGGACAGGGACCTCCTACGAGCAGTACTTC. Translating it yields CASTRTGTSYEQYF.

This CDR3 is CASSPLSGSEAYNEQFF. The CDR3 coding sequence is TGTGCCAGCAGCCCCCTTTCCGGGAGTGAAGCCTACAATGAGCAGTTCTTC. The J gene is TRBJ2-1, the V gene TRBV9; the D gene is possibly TRBD2 (6 bases). Trimming left V 4 bases short and J 2 bases short, with 19 bases between. Germline lookup yields CDR1 SGDLS and CDR2 YYNGEE. The CDR3 is made up of 17 amino acids.

V usage is TRBV12-2 and J usage is TRBJ2-2; the table assigns TRBD2, which was not confirmed against the DNA. TRBV12-2 is given as a pseudogene. The CDR3 sequence is 20 residues long. The CDR3 loop is CASRPSIAGGEMANTGELFF. Written as DNA, the CDR3 is TGTGCAAGTCGCCCTTCGATAGCGGGAGGCGAGATGGCTAACACCGGGGAGCTGTTTTTT.

The rearrangement links TRBV5-1 to TRBJ2-5; tentatively, D is TRBD2 (5 bases). The CDR3 runs to 12 residues. Germline V gene sequence: CDR1 SGHRS, CDR2 YFSETQ. V was clipped by 4 bases and J by 5 bases, with 9 bases between them. CDR3: CASSPRGETQYF. The CDR3 DNA reads as TGCGCCAGCAGCCCAAGAGGGGAGACCCAGTACTTC.

The V and J genes are TRBV5-4 and TRBJ2-2, with D perhaps TRBD2 (5 bases). With 0 bases removed from V and 0 bases from J, the gap between germline ends came to 6 bases. This CDR3 is built from 15 residues. Germline CDR1 is SGHNT and CDR2 is YYREEE (reference sequence). The CDR3 sequence is CASSLGGTNTGELFF. In DNA, the CDR3 is TGTGCCAGCAGCTTGGGAGGGACGAACACCGGGGAGCTGTTTTTT.

The chain uses TRBV13 and TRBJ2-1, with TRBD2 matching over 12 bases. This CDR3 has 16 amino acids. V shed 1 base and J 5 bases; nucleotides not matched to a gene: 3. Germline lookup yields CDR1 PRHDT and CDR2 FYEKMQ (reference sequence). The chain's CDR3 is CASSLEWTSGDNEQFF. The CDR3 bases are TGTGCCAGCAGCTTAGAATGGACTAGCGGGGACAATGAGCAGTTCTTC.

This chain connects TRBV10-3 to TRBJ2-1, with D perhaps matching TRBD2 (5 bases). Germline V gene data show CDR1 as ENHRY and CDR2 as SYGVKD. Trimming took off 5 bases at V and 8 bases at J, with 13 bases between the two ends. CDR3 size: 13 residues. CDR3 nucleotide sequence: TGTGCCATCAGTCGGGATTTCGAGGATGAGCAGTTCTTC. This encodes CAISRDFEDEQFF.